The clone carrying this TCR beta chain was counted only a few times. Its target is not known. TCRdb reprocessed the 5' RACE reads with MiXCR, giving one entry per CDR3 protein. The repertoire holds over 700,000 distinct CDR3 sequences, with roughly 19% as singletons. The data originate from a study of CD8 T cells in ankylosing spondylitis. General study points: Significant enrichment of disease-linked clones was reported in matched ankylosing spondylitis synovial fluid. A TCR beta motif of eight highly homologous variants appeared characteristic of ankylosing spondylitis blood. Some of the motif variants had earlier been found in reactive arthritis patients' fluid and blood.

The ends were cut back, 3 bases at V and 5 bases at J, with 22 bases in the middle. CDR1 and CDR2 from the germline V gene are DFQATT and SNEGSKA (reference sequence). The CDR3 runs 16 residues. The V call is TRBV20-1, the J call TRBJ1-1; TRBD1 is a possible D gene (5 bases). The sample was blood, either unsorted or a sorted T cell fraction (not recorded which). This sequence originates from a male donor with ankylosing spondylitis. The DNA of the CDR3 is TGCAGTGCTAGTGCTTGGGGCAGGGTCGGTGGAACTGAAGCTTTCTTT. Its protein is CSASAWGRVGGTEAFF.